Below are 25 T cell receptor beta chains sequenced from a single sample in a study of a mutant IDH1 vaccine in newly diagnosed glioma. Assay used: immunoSEQ multiplex PCR; TCRdb lists only in-frame clones, some missing. This sample has about 88,000 clones, with roughly 82% found just once. Indicated time point: baseline, week 1 (first vaccination visit). The treatment is: pre-vaccination baseline after standard-of-care therapy. Here the sequenced sample was PBMCs, taken from a glioma patient treated with radiotherapy, temozolomide or both. Every receptor here comes from a man aged 40-49 years with glioma. Some clones in this sample may be carry-over from other donors' samples.

V usage is TRBV4-1 and J usage is TRBJ1-2; 11 bases align to TRBD1. The CDR3 runs 14 residues. The V and J ends lost 4 bases and 4 bases, in that order; junction bases with no gene match: 2. CDR1 MGHRA and CDR2 YSYEKL come from the germline V gene. The chain's CDR3 is CASSLGTGGYGYTF. The CDR3 nucleotides are TGCGCCAGCAGCCTAGGGACAGGGGGCTATGGCTACACCTTC.

The chain carries TRBV2 and TRBJ1-2; D gene uncertain. V dropped 7 bases and J dropped 5 bases, with 14 bases sitting between them. CDR1 and CDR2 from the germline V gene are SNHLY and FYNNEI. CDR3 size: 13 residues. The CDR3 reads CASNGVGGYGYTF. For the CDR3, the DNA is TGTGCCAGCAATGGGGTCGGTGGGTATGGCTACACCTTC. Variable domain in full (rest from reference TRBV2 and TRBJ1-2): EPEVTQTPSHQVTQMGQEVILRCVPISNHLYFYWYRQILGQKVEFLVSFYNNEISEKSEIFDDQFSVERPDGSNFTLKIRSTKLEDSAMYFCASNGVGGYGYTFGSGTRLTVV.

CDR3 nucleotides: TGTGCCAGCAGAGAGCGGAGCTCCTACAATGAGCAGTTCTTC. Protein: CASRERSSYNEQFF. The gene calls are TRBV6-5 and TRBJ2-1; perhaps TRBD2 as D (5 bases). The CDR3 sequence is 14 residues long. CDR1 MNHEY and CDR2 SVGAGI come from the germline V gene. The V end was cut by 6 bases, the J end by 0 bases, with 9 bases between.

This rearrangement joins TRBV4-1 to TRBJ2-5, with 9 nucleotides matching TRBD2. The V segment lost 5 bases and the J segment 3 bases; nucleotides outside the gene matches: 10. There are 16 residues in the CDR3. The V gene's germline CDR1 is MGHRA and CDR2 YSYEKL. CDR3 region: CASSIRPTSGKETQYF. The CDR3 DNA follows: TGCGCCAGCAGCATCCGACCGACTAGCGGCAAAGAGACCCAGTACTTC.

The chain employs TRBV2 and TRBJ2-1, with 9 bases fitting TRBD2. CDR1 is SNHLY, CDR2 FYNNEI, per germline. The CDR3 sequence is 15 residues long. J gave up 10 bases and V 7 bases, and 14 bases lay outside the gene matches. For the CDR3, the DNA is TGTGCCAGCACCGTAACCGGGACTAGCATTTCCGAGCAGTTCTTC. It encodes CASTVTGTSISEQFF.

This clone appeared a single time. V and J are TRBV19 and TRBJ2-6; D tentatively fits TRBD1 or TRBD2 (7 bases each). Per the germline V gene, CDR1 is LNHDA and CDR2 is SQIVND (reference sequence). V gave up 6 bases and J gave up 4 bases, with 16 bases separating them. The CDR3 has 16 residues. The CDR3 region is CASSTRGGAGANVLTF. CDR3 in DNA: TGTGCCAGTAGCACCAGGGGGGGGGCAGGGGCCAACGTCCTGACTTTC.

V is TRBV4-2 and J is TRBJ1-2, with a weak D call TRBD1 (5 bases). From germline, CDR1 is LGHNA and CDR2 YNFKEQ. Trimming removed 0 bases at V and 2 bases at J, with 13 bases between. CDR3 length equals 16 residues. CDR3 region: CASSQDRGRVNYGYTF. The DNA of the CDR3 is TGTGCCAGCAGCCAAGATCGCGGCAGGGTAAACTATGGCTACACCTTC.

This clone occurred once. The gene calls are TRBV7-2 and TRBJ2-7; 10 nucleotides match TRBD2. Germline V lookup: CDR1 SGHTA, CDR2 FQGNSA. CDR3 length: 15 residues. The V segment lost 7 bases and the J segment 4 bases; nucleotides outside the gene matches: 10. The CDR3 sequence is CASKSGGASIYEQYF. The CDR3 nucleotides read TGTGCCAGCAAAAGCGGGGGGGCTAGTATTTACGAGCAGTACTTC.

The chain carries TRBV7-2 and TRBJ1-2, with D uncertain. Trimming pared 5 bases from V and 4 bases from J, leaving 11 bases between. CDR1 and CDR2 (germline): SGHTA, FQGNSA. The CDR3 runs to 13 residues. The CDR3 bases are TGTGCCAGCAGCCCAGCCCTCAGCTATGGCTACACCTTC. Translating it yields CASSPALSYGYTF.

The chain carries TRBV5-1 and TRBJ2-2; D uncertain. Germline lookup yields CDR1 SGHRS and CDR2 YFSETQ. V lost 5 bases and J 0 bases, leaving 11 bases between the germline ends. The length of the CDR3 is 15 residues. The CDR3 DNA follows: TGCGCCAGCAGGAGGTGGACGCCGAACACCGGGGAGCTGTTTTTT. Translation gives CASRRWTPNTGELFF. The variable domain in full, completed from reference TRBV5-1 and TRBJ2-2, reads KAGVTQTPRYLIKTRGQQVTLSCSPISGHRSVSWYQQTPGQGLQFLFEYFSETQRNKGNFPGRFSGRQFSNSRSEMNVSTLELGDSALYLCASRRWTPNTGELFFGEGSRLTVL.

The chain joins TRBV18 to TRBJ1-5; TRBD1 matches 8 bases. The CDR3 loop spans 14 amino acids. Germline V gives CDR1 KGHSH, CDR2 LQKENI. The J segment lost 6 bases and the V segment lost 4 bases, leaving 5 bases of the junction unmatched. The CDR3 DNA is TGTGCCAGCTCACTACAGGGGGTCGGTCAGCCCCAGCATTTT. This translates into CASSLQGVGQPQHF.

The chain recombines TRBV27 with TRBJ2-1; TRBD1 or TRBD2 may be the D gene (5 bases each). V was cut by 5 bases and J by 4 bases, with 18 bases left in between. CDR3 size: 16 residues. The germline CDR1 and CDR2 sequences are MNHEY and SMNVEV (reference sequence). This CDR3 is CASSLGPDIQYNEQFF. CDR3 sequence (DNA): TGTGCCAGCAGTCTGGGACCGGACATACAATACAATGAGCAGTTCTTC.

The V call is TRBV10-3, the J call TRBJ1-6; unclear D gene. CDR3 size: 15 residues. Deletions cut 1 base from V and 7 bases from J, with 11 bases between. The germline V gene has CDR1 ENHRY and CDR2 SYGVKD. The CDR3 region has the DNA TGTGCCATCAGTGAGTTGGCAGGAACCAATTCACCCCTCCACTTT. Translation gives CAISELAGTNSPLHF.

This chain connects TRBV29-1 to TRBJ1-4; 9 bases align to TRBD1. Germline trimming cut 5 bases from V and 6 bases from J; bases unmatched to any gene: 10. This CDR3 has 15 residues. Per the germline V gene, CDR1 is SQVTM and CDR2 is ANQGSEA. The CDR3 here is CSVKATGGAYEKLFF. The DNA of the CDR3 is TGCAGCGTTAAAGCTACAGGGGGCGCCTATGAAAAACTGTTTTTT.

The chain has TRBV5-1 and TRBJ2-2; D is ambiguous. CDR1 and CDR2 from the germline V gene are SGHRS and YFSETQ. The CDR3 contains 15 residues. Trimming pared 0 bases from V and 4 bases from J, leaving 10 bases between. CDR3 coding DNA: TGCGCCAGCAGCTTGGGCGGAGTTACCACCGGGGAGCTGTTTTTT. Its translation: CASSLGGVTTGELFF.

The V call is TRBV7-2, the J call TRBJ1-5; no definite D call. There are 13 residues in the CDR3. Germline V CDR1 and CDR2: SGHTA, FQGNSA. Trimming shortened V by 3 bases and J by 7 bases, and 10 bases separated the two germline ends. Here the CDR3 reads CASSLEGRQPQHF. The CDR3 region has the DNA TGTGCCAGCAGCTTGGAAGGAAGGCAGCCCCAGCATTTT.

This chain uses TRBV30 with TRBJ1-4; maybe TRBD1 (6 bases). The CDR3 extends over 12 amino acids. Germline CDR1 and CDR2: GTSNPN and SVGIG (reference sequence). The ends were cut back, 5 bases at V and 9 bases at J, with 13 bases in the middle. CDR3 sequence reads: CAWAQGSKKLFF. In nucleotides, the CDR3 is TGTGCCTGGGCCCAGGGGTCGAAAAAACTGTTTTTT.

The V call is TRBV6-1, the J call TRBJ2-7, with D perhaps TRBD1 (5 bases). The V gene's germline CDR1 is MNHNS and CDR2 SASEGT. The V gene lost 4 bases and the J gene lost 6 bases, with 34 bases spanning the gap. CDR3 length: 20 amino acids. CDR3 DNA: TGTGCCAGCAGTGCGAGGCCACCCAGCCAACAGGCTCCTGGACGTGGCGAGCAGTACTTC. Translated: CASSARPPSQQAPGRGEQYF.

This clone came up a few times. V usage is TRBV18 and J usage is TRBJ1-1, with D hard to call. CDR1 is KGHSH and CDR2 is LQKENI in the germline V gene. This CDR3 is 14 amino acids long. Trimming shortened V by 1 base and J by 6 bases, and 12 bases separated the two germline ends. The CDR3 bases are TGTGCCAGCTCACCACAACCTTCTATGGCTGAAGCTTTCTTT. Translation: CASSPQPSMAEAFF.

The genes are TRBV30 and TRBJ2-5; D is perhaps TRBD1 or TRBD2 (5 bases each). CDR3 length equals 17 residues. Between the trimmed V and J ends, which lost 1 base and 1 base, there was a span of 19 bases. Germline assignment: CDR1 GTSNPN and CDR2 SVGIG (reference sequence). DNA for the CDR3: TGTGCCTGGAGTGCCGGACATAGCGCGCGAGGCCAAGAGACCCAGTACTTC. Translated, it gives CAWSAGHSARGQETQYF.

In this sample, this clone turned up once. This chain connects TRBV7-9 to TRBJ1-2, with D possibly TRBD1 on 6 matching bases. Trimming took off 1 base at V and 0 bases at J, with 15 bases between the two ends. The V gene's germline CDR1 is SEHNR and CDR2 FQNEAQ (reference sequence). The CDR3 is 17 amino acids. CDR3 nucleotides: TGTGCCAGCAGCTTAGACCGGACAGCAGGAGCTAACTATGGCTACACCTTC. Its translation is CASSLDRTAGANYGYTF.

The J gene is TRBJ2-1, the V gene TRBV29-1; 16 bases match TRBD2. The CDR3 totals 18 residues. CDR1 is SQVTM and CDR2 is ANQGSEA in the germline V gene. V dropped 4 bases and J dropped 7; count of bases not matched to a gene: 13. CDR3 amino acids: CSVVGGLAGGRTRNEQFF. CDR3 bases: TGCAGCGTTGTCGGGGGACTAGCGGGGGGGCGGACGCGGAATGAGCAGTTCTTC.

The J gene is TRBJ2-7, the V gene TRBV4-1, with 9 nucleotides matching TRBD2. Germline trimming cut 2 bases from V and 1 base from J; bases unmatched to any gene: 3. Germline V gene data show CDR1 as MGHRA and CDR2 as YSYEKL. CDR3 length equals 15 residues. CDR3 residues: CASSQTTSGSYEQYF. The CDR3 coding sequence is TGCGCCAGCAGCCAAACAACTAGCGGGTCCTACGAGCAGTACTTC.

The J gene is TRBJ2-7, the V gene TRBV18, with 7 bases identical to TRBD1. The V gene end was trimmed by 3 bases and the J gene end by 1 base; junction bases not matched to a gene: 6. Germline V CDR1 and CDR2: KGHSH, LQKENI. The CDR3 is 15 residues long. Here the CDR3 reads CASSPLGTASYEQYF. The CDR3 nucleotides are TGTGCCAGCTCACCGCTGGGGACAGCTTCCTACGAGCAGTACTTC.

The CDR3 sequence is CASNKGQGAMDTGELFF. The CDR3 coding sequence is TGTGCCAGCAACAAGGGACAGGGGGCTATGGACACCGGGGAGCTGTTTTTT. The V and J genes are TRBV2 and TRBJ2-2, with TRBD1 identical over 12 bases. The CDR3 is made up of 17 amino acids. Losses at the gene ends were 7 bases for V and 3 bases for J; bases not matched to a gene: 9. Germline V gene sequence: CDR1 SNHLY, CDR2 FYNNEI. Full variable domain (outside the CDR3, taken from reference TRBV2 and TRBJ2-2): EPEVTQTPSHQVTQMGQEVILRCVPISNHLYFYWYRQILGQKVEFLVSFYNNEISEKSEIFDDQFSVERPDGSNFTLKIRSTKLEDSAMYFCASNKGQGAMDTGELFFGEGSRLTVL.